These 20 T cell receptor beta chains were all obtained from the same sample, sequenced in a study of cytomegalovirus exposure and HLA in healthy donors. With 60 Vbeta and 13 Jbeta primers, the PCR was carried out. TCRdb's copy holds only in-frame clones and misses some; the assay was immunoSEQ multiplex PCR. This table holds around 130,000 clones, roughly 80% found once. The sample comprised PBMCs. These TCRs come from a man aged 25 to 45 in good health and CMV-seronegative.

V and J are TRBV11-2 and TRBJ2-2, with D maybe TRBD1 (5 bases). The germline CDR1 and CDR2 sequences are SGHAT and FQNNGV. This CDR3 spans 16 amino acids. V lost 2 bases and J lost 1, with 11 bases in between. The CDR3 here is CASSLKGARNTGELFF. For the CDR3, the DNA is TGTGCCAGCAGCTTAAAAGGGGCCCGGAACACCGGGGAGCTGTTTTTT.

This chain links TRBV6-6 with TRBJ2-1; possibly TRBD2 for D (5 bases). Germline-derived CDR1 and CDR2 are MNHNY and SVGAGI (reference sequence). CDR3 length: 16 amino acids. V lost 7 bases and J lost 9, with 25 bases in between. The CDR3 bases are TGTGCCAGCAACACACCCGTGGGCTCCACCAGCGGTGAGCAGTTCTTC. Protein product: CASNTPVGSTSGEQFF.

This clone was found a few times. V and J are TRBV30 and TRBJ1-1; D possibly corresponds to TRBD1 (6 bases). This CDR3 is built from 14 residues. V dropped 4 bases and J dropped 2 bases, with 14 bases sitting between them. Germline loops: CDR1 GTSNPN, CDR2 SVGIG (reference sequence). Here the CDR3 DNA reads TGTGCCTGGACCCAGGACAGCTCAAACACTGAAGCTTTCTTT. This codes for CAWTQDSSNTEAFF.

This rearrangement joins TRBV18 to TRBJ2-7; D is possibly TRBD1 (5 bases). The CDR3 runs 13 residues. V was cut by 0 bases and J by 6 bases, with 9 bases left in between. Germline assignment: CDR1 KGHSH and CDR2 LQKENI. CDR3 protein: CASSPPSQGEQYF. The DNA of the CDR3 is TGTGCCAGCTCACCACCTAGTCAGGGCGAGCAGTACTTC.

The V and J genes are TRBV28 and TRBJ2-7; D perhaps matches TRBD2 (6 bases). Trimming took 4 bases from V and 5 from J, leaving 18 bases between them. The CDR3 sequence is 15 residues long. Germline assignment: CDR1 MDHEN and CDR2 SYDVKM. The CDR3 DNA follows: TGTGCCAGCAGTTCCCCCACAAAGGGGAGGCACGAGCAGTACTTC. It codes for CASSSPTKGRHEQYF.

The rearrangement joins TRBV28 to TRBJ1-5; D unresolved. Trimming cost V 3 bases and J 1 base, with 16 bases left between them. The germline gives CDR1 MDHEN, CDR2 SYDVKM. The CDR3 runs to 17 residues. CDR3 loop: CASSLGLGVISNQPQHF. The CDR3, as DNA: TGTGCCAGCAGTTTGGGCTTGGGAGTTATCAGCAATCAGCCCCAGCATTTT.

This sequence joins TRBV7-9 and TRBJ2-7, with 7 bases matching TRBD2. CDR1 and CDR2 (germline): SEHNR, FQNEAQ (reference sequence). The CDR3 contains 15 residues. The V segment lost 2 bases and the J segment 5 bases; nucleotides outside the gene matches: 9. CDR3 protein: CASSLSGGSRDEQYF. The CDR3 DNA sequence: TGTGCCAGCAGCTTATCCGGCGGGAGTAGGGACGAGCAGTACTTC.

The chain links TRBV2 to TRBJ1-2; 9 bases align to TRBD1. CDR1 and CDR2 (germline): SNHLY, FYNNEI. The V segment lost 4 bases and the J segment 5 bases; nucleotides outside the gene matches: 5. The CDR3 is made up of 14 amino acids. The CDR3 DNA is TGTGCCAGCAGTGCACAGGGGGCGCGATATGGCTACACCTTC. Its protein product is CASSAQGARYGYTF.

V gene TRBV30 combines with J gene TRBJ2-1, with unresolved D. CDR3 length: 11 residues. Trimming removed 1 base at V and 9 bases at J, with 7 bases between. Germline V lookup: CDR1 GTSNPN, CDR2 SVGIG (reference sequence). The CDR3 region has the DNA TGTGCCTGGAGTGGCGTTCGTGAGCAGTTCTTC. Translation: CAWSGVREQFF.

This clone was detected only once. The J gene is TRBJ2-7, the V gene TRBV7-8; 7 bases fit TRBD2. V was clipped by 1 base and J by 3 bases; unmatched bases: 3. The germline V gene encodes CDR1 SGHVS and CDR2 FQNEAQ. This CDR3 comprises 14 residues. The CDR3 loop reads CASSLVGLSYEQYF. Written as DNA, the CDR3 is TGTGCCAGCAGCTTAGTGGGACTAAGCTACGAGCAGTACTTC.

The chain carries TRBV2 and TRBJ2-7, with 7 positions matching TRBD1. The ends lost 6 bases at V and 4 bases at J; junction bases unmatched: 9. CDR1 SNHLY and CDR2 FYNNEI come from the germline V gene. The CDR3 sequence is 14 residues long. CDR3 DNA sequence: TGTGCCAGCAGCGTGGACAGGTACGGATACGAGCAGTACTTC. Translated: CASSVDRYGYEQYF.

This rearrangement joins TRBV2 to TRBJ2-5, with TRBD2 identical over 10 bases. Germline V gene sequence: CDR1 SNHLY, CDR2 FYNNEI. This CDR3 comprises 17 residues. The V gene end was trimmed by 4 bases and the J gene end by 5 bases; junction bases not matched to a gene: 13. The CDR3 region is CASSGDPLAGEAETQYF. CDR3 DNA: TGTGCCAGCAGTGGGGACCCTCTAGCGGGAGAGGCGGAGACCCAGTACTTC.

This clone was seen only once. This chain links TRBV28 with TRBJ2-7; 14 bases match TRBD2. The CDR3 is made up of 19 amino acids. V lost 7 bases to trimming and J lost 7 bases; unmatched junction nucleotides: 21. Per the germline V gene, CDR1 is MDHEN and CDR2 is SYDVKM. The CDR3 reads CASNLGQGLGLAGVLEQYF. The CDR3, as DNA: TGTGCCAGCAACCTTGGACAGGGACTGGGACTAGCGGGGGTTTTGGAGCAGTACTTC. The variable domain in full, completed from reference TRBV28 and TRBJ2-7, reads DVKVTQSSRYLVKRTGEKVFLECVQDMDHENMFWYRQDPGLGLRLIYFSYDVKMKEKGDIPEGYSVSREKKERFSLILESASTNQTSMYLCASNLGQGLGLAGVLEQYFGPGTRLTVT.

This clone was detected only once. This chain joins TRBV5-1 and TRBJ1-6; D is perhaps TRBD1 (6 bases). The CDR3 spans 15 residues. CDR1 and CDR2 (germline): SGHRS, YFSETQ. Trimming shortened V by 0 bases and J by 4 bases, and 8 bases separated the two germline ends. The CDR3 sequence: CASSLVQGYNSPLHF. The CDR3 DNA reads TGCGCCAGCAGCTTGGTGCAGGGGTATAATTCACCCCTCCACTTT. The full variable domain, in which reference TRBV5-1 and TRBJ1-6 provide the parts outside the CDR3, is KAGVTQTPRYLIKTRGQQVTLSCSPISGHRSVSWYQQTPGQGLQFLFEYFSETQRNKGNFPGRFSGRQFSNSRSEMNVSTLELGDSALYLCASSLVQGYNSPLHFGNGTRLTVT.

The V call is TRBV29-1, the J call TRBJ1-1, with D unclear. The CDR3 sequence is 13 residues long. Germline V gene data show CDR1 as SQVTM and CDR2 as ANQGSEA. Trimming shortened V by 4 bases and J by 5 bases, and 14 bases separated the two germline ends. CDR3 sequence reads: CSVVITSGTEAFF. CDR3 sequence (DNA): TGCAGCGTTGTTATCACCTCGGGGACTGAAGCTTTCTTT.

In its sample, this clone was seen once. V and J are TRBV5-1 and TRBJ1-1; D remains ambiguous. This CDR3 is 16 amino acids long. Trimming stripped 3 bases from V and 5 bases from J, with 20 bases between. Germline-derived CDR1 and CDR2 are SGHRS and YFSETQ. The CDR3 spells CASSYDTQRRSTEAFF. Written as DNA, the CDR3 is TGCGCCAGCAGCTACGACACACAGAGGAGGTCAACTGAAGCTTTCTTT.

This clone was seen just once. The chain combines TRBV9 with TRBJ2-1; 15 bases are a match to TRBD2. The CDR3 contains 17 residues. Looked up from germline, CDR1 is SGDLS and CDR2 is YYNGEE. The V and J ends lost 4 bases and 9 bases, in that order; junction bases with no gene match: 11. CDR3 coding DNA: TGTGCCAGCAGCTCTAGGCTGGGACTAGCGGGAGGTGCTGAGCAGTTCTTC. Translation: CASSSRLGLAGGAEQFF.

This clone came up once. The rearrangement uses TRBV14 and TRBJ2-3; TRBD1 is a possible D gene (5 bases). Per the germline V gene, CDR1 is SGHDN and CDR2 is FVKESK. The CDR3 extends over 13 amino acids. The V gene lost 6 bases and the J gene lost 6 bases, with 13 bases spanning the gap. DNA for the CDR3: TGTGCCAGCAGTGTGGGGCAAGGCGATACGCAGTATTTT. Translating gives CASSVGQGDTQYF.

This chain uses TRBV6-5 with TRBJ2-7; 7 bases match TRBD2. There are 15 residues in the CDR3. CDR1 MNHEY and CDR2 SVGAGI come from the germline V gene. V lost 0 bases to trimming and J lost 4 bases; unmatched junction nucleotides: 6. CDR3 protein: CASSYSLGGIYEQYF. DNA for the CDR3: TGTGCCAGCAGTTACTCGTTGGGGGGGATATACGAGCAGTACTTC.

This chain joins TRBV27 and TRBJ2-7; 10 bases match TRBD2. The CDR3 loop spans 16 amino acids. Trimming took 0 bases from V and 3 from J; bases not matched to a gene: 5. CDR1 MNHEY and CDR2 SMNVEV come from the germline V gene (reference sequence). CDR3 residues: CASSLSRTSGNYEQYF. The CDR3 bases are TGTGCCAGCAGTTTATCAAGGACTAGCGGTAACTACGAGCAGTACTTC.